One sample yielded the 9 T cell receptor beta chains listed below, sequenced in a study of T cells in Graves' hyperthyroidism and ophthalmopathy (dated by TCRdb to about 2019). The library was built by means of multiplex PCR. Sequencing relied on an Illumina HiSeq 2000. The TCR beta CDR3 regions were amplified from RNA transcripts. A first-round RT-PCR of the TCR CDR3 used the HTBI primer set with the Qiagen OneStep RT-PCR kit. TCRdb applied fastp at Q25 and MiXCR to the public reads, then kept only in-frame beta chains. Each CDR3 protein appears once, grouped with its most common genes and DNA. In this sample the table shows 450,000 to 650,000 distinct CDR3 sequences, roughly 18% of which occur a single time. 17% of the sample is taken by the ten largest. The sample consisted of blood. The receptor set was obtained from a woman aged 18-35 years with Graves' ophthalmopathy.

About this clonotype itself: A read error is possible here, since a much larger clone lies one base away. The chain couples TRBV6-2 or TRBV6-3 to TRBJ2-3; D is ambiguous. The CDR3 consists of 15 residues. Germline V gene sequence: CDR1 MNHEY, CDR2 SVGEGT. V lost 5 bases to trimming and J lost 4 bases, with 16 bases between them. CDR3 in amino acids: CASSNGGDFADTQYF. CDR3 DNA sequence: TGTGCCAGCAGTAACGGTGGAGATTTTGCAGATACGCAGTATTTT.

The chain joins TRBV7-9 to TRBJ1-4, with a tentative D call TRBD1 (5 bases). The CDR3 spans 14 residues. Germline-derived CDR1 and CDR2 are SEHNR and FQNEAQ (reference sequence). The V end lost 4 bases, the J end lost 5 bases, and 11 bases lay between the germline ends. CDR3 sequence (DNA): TGTGCCAGCAGCTCCTCAGGGTACAATGAAAAACTGTTTTTT. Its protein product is CASSSSGYNEKLFF.

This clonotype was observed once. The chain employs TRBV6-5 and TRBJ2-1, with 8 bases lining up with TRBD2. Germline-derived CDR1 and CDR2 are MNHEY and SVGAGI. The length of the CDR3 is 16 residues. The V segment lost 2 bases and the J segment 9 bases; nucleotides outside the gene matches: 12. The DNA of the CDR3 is TGTGCCAGCAGTTACGAGACTAACGGGAGGGCCGCTGAGCAGTTCTTC. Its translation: CASSYETNGRAAEQFF.

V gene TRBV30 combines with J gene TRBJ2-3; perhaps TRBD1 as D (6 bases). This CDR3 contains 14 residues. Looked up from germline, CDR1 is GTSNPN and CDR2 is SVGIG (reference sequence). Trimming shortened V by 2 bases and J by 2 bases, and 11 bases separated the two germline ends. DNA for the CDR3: TGTGCCTGGAGTATCACAGGGATCACAGATACGCAGTATTTT. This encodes CAWSITGITDTQYF.

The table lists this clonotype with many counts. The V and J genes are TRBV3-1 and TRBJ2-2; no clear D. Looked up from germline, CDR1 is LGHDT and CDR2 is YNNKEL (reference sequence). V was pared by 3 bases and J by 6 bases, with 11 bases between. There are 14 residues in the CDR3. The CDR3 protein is CASSHDRVPGELFF. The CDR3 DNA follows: TGTGCCAGCAGCCACGACCGGGTGCCCGGGGAGCTGTTTTTT. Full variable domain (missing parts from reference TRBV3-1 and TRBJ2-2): DTAVSQTPKYLVTQMGNDKSIKCEQNLGHDTMYWYKQDSKKFLKIMFSYNNKELIINETVPNRFSPKSPDKAHLNLHINSLELGDSAVYFCASSHDRVPGELFFGEGSRLTVL.

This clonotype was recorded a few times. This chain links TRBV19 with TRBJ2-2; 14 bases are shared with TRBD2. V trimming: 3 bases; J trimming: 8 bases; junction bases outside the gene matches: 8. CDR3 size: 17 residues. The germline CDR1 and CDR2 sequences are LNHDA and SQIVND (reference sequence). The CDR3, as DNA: TGTGCCAGTAGTATCCCGCGACTAGCGGGAGGGATGGGGGAGCTGTTTTTT. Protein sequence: CASSIPRLAGGMGELFF.

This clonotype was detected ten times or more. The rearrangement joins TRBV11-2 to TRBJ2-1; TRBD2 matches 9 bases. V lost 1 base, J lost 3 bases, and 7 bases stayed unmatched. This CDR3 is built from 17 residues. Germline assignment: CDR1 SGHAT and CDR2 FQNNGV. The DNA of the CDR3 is TGTGCCAGCAGCTTAGTGACTAGCGGAAGCCGCTACAATGAGCAGTTCTTC. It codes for CASSLVTSGSRYNEQFF.

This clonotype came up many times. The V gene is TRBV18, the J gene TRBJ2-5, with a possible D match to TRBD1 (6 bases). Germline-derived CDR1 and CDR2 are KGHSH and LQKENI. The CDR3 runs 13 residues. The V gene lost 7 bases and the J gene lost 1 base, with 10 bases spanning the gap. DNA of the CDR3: TGTGCCAGCTTAAGGGACACCCAAGAGACCCAGTACTTC. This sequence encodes CASLRDTQETQYF.

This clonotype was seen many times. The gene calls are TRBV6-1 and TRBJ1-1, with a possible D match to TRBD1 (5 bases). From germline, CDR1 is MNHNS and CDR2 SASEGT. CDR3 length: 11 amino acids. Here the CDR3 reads CALQGYTEAFF. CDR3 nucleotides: TGTGCGCTTCAGGGTTACACTGAAGCTTTCTTT.